This paragraph covers one T cell receptor (beta chain) sequence. The CDR3 spans 14 residues. V was cut by 2 bases and J by 3 bases, with 12 bases left in between. Germline lookup yields CDR1 SGHTS and CDR2 YDEGEE. This specimen belongs to a study of blood T cell repertoires in COVID-19. Per the original data handling: Counts of nucleated cells, estimated from reference gene primer amplification, were obtained. Measured with immunoSEQ multiplex PCR; TCRdb has only the in-frame clones, and not every one. Clone size and V and J calls were adopted from that table, with D and trimming inferred from the DNA. The data show about 69,000 clones, roughly three quarters seen once.

This clonotype was sampled from a man aged 55 to 69 with acute or convalescent COVID-19. V usage is TRBV5-8 and J usage is TRBJ2-7; TRBD1 might be the D (5 bases). Sequences were obtained from peripheral blood. The CDR3 reads CASSLTGFNYEQYF. CDR3 nucleotides: TGTGCCAGCAGCTTAACAGGATTTAACTACGAGCAGTACTTC.